The 16 T cell receptor beta chains in this list originate from one sample, sequenced in a study of T cell responses to AZD1222 COVID-19 vaccine. Produced via immunoSEQ multiplex PCR; TCRdb's table is partial and in-frame only. The profile shows some 130,000 clones, approximately 92% of them singletons. Specimen: peripheral blood, collected 28 days after the second AZD1222 dose. These TCRs come from an adult who received the AZD1222 COVID-19 vaccine.

The gene calls are TRBV9 and TRBJ2-3; 10 positions agree with TRBD2. Germline V lookup: CDR1 SGDLS, CDR2 YYNGEE. The CDR3 totals 15 residues. The J segment lost 1 base and the V segment lost 4 bases, leaving 3 bases of the junction unmatched. This CDR3 is CASSLTSGGTDTQYF. The CDR3 bases are TGTGCCAGCAGCTTAACTAGCGGGGGCACAGATACGCAGTATTTT.

The genes are TRBV7-2 and TRBJ2-1, with 12 nucleotides matching TRBD1. Germline CDR1 SGHTA, CDR2 FQGNSA. This CDR3 has 16 residues. The ends lost 0 bases at V and 8 bases at J; junction bases unmatched: 5. The CDR3 region has the DNA TGTGCCAGCAGCTTAGCTCGGGACAGGGGGCCCGATGAGCAGTTCTTC. Translation: CASSLARDRGPDEQFF.

CDR3 bases: TGCGCCAGCAGCACGGCCGGGACTCGAACCGAGACCCAGTACTTC. Protein: CASSTAGTRTETQYF. This chain uses TRBV5-1 with TRBJ2-5; D perhaps matches TRBD2 (6 bases). The CDR3 extends over 15 amino acids. The V end was cut by 4 bases, the J end by 5 bases, with 18 bases between. CDR1 and CDR2 (germline): SGHRS, YFSETQ.

This sequence joins TRBV2 and TRBJ2-7; D may be TRBD2 (6 bases). Germline CDR1 SNHLY, CDR2 FYNNEI. V lost 6 bases, J lost 5 bases, and 17 bases lay in between. This CDR3 has 14 amino acids. For the CDR3, the DNA is TGTGCCAGCAGCCGGGACTTAAGGACCCACGAGCAGTACTTC. As protein: CASSRDLRTHEQYF.

The CDR3 coding sequence is TGTGCCCTCAAGCGGGTTAGACAGACATATAATTCACCCCTCCACTTT. It codes for CALKRVRQTYNSPLHF. The rearrangement links TRBV7-7 to TRBJ1-6; tentatively, D is TRBD1 (5 bases). The V and J ends lost 11 bases and 4 bases respectively, with 21 bases between them. The length of the CDR3 is 16 residues. Germline assignment: CDR1 SSHAT and CDR2 FNYEAQ (reference sequence).

The V gene is TRBV5-1, the J gene TRBJ1-2; possibly TRBD1 for D (5 bases). In germline, CDR1 is SGHRS, CDR2 YFSETQ. The CDR3 has 13 amino acids. V lost 4 bases to trimming and J lost 4 bases, with 11 bases between them. The DNA for the CDR3 is TGCGCCAGCAGCGGCGACAGTTCCTATGGCTACACCTTC. Its translation is CASSGDSSYGYTF. Drawing the rest from reference TRBV5-1 and TRBJ1-2, the complete variable domain is KAGVTQTPRYLIKTRGQQVTLSCSPISGHRSVSWYQQTPGQGLQFLFEYFSETQRNKGNFPGRFSGRQFSNSRSEMNVSTLELGDSALYLCASSGDSSYGYTFGSGTRLTVV.

The chain joins TRBV7-9 to TRBJ1-3; a possible D gene is TRBD1 (5 bases). The CDR3 totals 16 residues. V lost 5 bases and J lost 9, with 23 bases in between. Germline CDR1 SEHNR, CDR2 FQNEAQ (reference sequence). CDR3 residues: CASSPSGGGAAGTIYF. The DNA for the CDR3 is TGTGCCAGCAGCCCCTCTGGGGGGGGTGCGGCGGGCACCATATATTTT.

The genes are TRBV5-1 and TRBJ1-2, with D possibly being TRBD1 (5 bases). Between the trimmed V and J ends, which lost 3 bases and 7 bases, there was a span of 19 bases. This CDR3 has 15 residues. Germline V lookup: CDR1 SGHRS, CDR2 YFSETQ. CDR3 DNA sequence: TGCGCCAGCAGCTCGGGTTGGGAGGGGAACATTGGCTACACCTTC. It encodes CASSSGWEGNIGYTF.

As for this clone: Other DNA variants within this sample encode the same CDR3. The genes are TRBV30 and TRBJ2-7, with D unclear. The CDR3 covers 11 residues. The V gene lost 1 base and the J gene lost 3 bases, with 4 bases spanning the gap. Germline V CDR1 and CDR2: GTSNPN, SVGIG (reference sequence). The CDR3 DNA follows: TGTGCCTGGAGTGGTGGCTACGAGCAGTACTTC. Encoded protein: CAWSGGYEQYF.

The gene calls are TRBV3-1 (or the pseudogene TRBV3-2) and TRBJ2-1; D perhaps matches TRBD2 (6 bases). The CDR3 extends over 11 amino acids. Trimming left V 6 bases short and J 7 bases short, with 7 bases between. Germline V CDR1 and CDR2: LGHDT, YNNKEL (reference sequence). CDR3 amino acids: CASREGNEQFF. Here the CDR3 DNA reads TGTGCCAGCAGGGAGGGGAATGAGCAGTTCTTC.

About this clone: The germline gene is not matched at one end of the junction; a read error may be the cause. The rearrangement uses TRBV19 and TRBJ1-5; D is unclear. CDR1 LNHDA and CDR2 SQIVND come from the germline V gene (reference sequence). The CDR3 runs to 13 residues. The CDR3 bases are TGTGCCAGCAGTAATTTGGGAAATCAGCCCCAGCATTTT. This sequence encodes CASSNLGNQPQHF.

The chain recombines TRBV6-1 with TRBJ2-7, with D perhaps matching TRBD1 (6 bases). The germline gives CDR1 MNHNS, CDR2 SASEGT. V was clipped by 2 bases and J by 2 bases, with 10 bases between them. CDR3 size: 14 residues. The CDR3 spells CASSEWGPPYEQYF. DNA of the CDR3: TGTGCCAGCAGTGAATGGGGGCCGCCCTACGAGCAGTACTTC.

This chain links TRBV2 with TRBJ2-7; a possible D gene is TRBD2 (5 bases). CDR1 is SNHLY, CDR2 FYNNEI, per germline. The CDR3 has 12 amino acids. V was cut by 1 base and J by 6 bases, with 7 bases left in between. In DNA, the CDR3 is TGTGCCAGCAGTGAAGGGACTCCCGAGCAGTACTTC. Its protein is CASSEGTPEQYF.

This chain uses TRBV5-6 with TRBJ2-5; D not certain. Trimming took off 2 bases at V and 5 bases at J, with 4 bases between the two ends. Germline loops: CDR1 SGHDT, CDR2 YYEEEE. The CDR3 is 11 amino acids. DNA of the CDR3: TGTGCCAGCAGCTTCGCGGAGACCCAGTACTTC. This sequence encodes CASSFAETQYF.

V and J are TRBV7-9 and TRBJ2-2; 10 nucleotides match TRBD1. CDR1 is SEHNR, CDR2 FQNEAQ, per germline (reference sequence). V lost 5 bases to trimming and J lost 3 bases; unmatched junction nucleotides: 6. This CDR3 spans 16 amino acids. The DNA of the CDR3 is TGTGCCAGCAGCACCCGACAGGGGGCCGACACCGGGGAGCTGTTTTTT. Its translation: CASSTRQGADTGELFF.

The chain has TRBV14 and TRBJ1-2; D uncertain. The CDR3 totals 11 residues. CDR1 is SGHDN and CDR2 is FVKESK in the germline V gene. Deletions cut 1 base from V and 7 bases from J, with 4 bases between. The CDR3 nucleotides are TGTGCCAGCAGCCAAGGGGGTGGCTACACCTTC. Translating gives CASSQGGGYTF.